This T cell receptor beta chain stems from a study of the immune and genomic landscape of osteosarcoma (dated by TCRdb to about 2020). The study in broad terms: The overall cohort comprised around 49 pediatric and adult patients with high-grade osteosarcoma, with a median age at diagnosis of about 27 years (range about 5-90). The cohort was enriched for poor-risk disease, with 73% showing unfavorable pathologic response to standard therapy and more than 65% deceased. Patients in the overall cohort were roughly 60% male, and more than 70% presented with localized disease at diagnosis. Osteosarcoma specimens were profiled with whole genome, RNA and T-cell receptor sequencing plus immunohistochemistry and reverse phase protein arrays so that immunogenic potential could be defined. To characterize the osteosarcoma immunogenomic landscape, TCR sequencing results were integrated with transcriptome, protein array and immunostaining data. The goal of the study was to explain why immune checkpoint inhibitors have shown limited clinical activity in osteosarcoma. Three patients contributed two samples from the same tumor site.

The CDR3 spans 13 residues, from the cysteine through the phenylalanine. The only DNA kept is the CDR3, 39 bases in frame from the first base. CDR1 is given as SNHLY and CDR2 as FYNNEI, both from the germline V gene. V was cut back by 3 bases and J by 1 base, leaving a gap of 6 bases between them. TCR beta chain CDR3 regions were immunosequenced using the ImmunoSEQ Assay (Adaptive Biotechnologies). The authors' pipeline ran thus. The ImmunoSEQ Analyzer platform was used to export TCRB rearrangements, read counts, read proportions and gene usage. T-cell clonality was calculated from productive rearrangements as 1 minus Pielou's evenness. In the clonal space homeostasis analysis, clonotypes were binned as rare, small, medium, large or hyperexpanded (0.01 to 1 of the repertoire). TCR productive clonality was compared across immune clusters C1, C2 and C3 using the Wilcoxon rank sum test. Held by TCRdb, this immuneACCESS table contains in-frame sequences only and omits some clones. Under half of the omission traces to an unresolved V gene where checked; the cause of the rest is unknown. V, J and clone size were drawn from that table, and D and trimming were deduced from the DNA. Counted in this sample were 1,300 to 1,500 clones; around 75% of them appeared once. The leading ten clones occupy 36% of the sample.

The specimens were post-treatment primary, local recurrence and metastasis tumors obtained from patients with a poor prognosis. Metastasis specimens were frozen resected lung metastases of osteosarcoma. Study-wide conclusions, independent of this receptor: Overall, productive TCR clonality was low, with an average of 0.09 and a maximum of 0.3, which suggests limited T-cell clonal expansion. In five cases a single hyperexpanded clone dominated the repertoire, and each of those five cases had fewer than 100 T-cell clonotypes. TCR productive clonality was greater in the immune-hot C3 cluster than in the cold C1 cluster, although TCR productive clonality remained low overall. Because osteosarcoma is rare and all possible samples were collected, sample size was not determined by any statistical method. Along with the frozen tumor specimens, matched blood was collected from just a couple of patients. The clonality benchmarks were taken from external normal skin and healthy peripheral blood data instead of from matched normal tissue.

Turning to this clone: This clone's antigen is unknown. The input lacks base qualities; no much larger clone sits a single base away.

Sequenced sample: metastatic tumor tissue from the lung. The cell subset or site label here, explained by the study, means: lung metastasis of osteosarcoma. Here the chain combines TRBV2 and TRBJ1-2, with no D gene named confidently. The receptor comes from a woman aged 25 to 39 with osteosarcoma. The age is the age at diagnosis. In nucleotides, the sequence is TGTGCCAGCAGTGAGGGAGGTAACTATGGCTACACCTTC. Translated, it gives CASSEGGNYGYTF.